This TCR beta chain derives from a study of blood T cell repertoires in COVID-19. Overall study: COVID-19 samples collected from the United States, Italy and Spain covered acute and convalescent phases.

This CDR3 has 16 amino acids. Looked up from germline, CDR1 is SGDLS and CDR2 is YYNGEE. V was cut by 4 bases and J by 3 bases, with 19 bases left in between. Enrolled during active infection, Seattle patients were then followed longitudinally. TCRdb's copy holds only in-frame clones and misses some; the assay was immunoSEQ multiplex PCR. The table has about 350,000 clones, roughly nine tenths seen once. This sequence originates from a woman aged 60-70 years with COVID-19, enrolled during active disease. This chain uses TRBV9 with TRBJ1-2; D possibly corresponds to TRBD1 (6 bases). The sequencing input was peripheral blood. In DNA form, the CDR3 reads TGTGCCAGCAGCCCAAGTACAGGGATTAACCACTATGGCTACACCTTC. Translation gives CASSPSTGINHYGYTF.